Presented here are 32 T cell receptor beta chains from one specimen sequenced in a study of blood T cell repertoires in COVID-19. Data came from immunoSEQ multiplex PCR; TCRdb stores just in-frame clones and leaves some out. Found here are fewer than 300,000 clones, around nine tenths of them singletons; the top ten hold 8.8%. The sequenced material came from PBMCs or T cells enriched from blood (not recorded which). These receptors came from a man between 35 and 55 years old who had recovered from COVID-19.

The V gene is TRBV7-2, the J gene TRBJ2-5; D remains ambiguous. CDR3 length equals 14 residues. Germline-derived CDR1 and CDR2 are SGHTA and FQGNSA. The V end lost 0 bases, the J end lost 5 bases, and 10 bases lay between the germline ends. The CDR3 region has the DNA TGTGCCAGCAGCTTAGCTTCCGGTTCCGAGACCCAGTACTTC. Translating gives CASSLASGSETQYF.

The chain couples TRBV30 to TRBJ2-3; D might be TRBD2 (5 bases). The length of the CDR3 is 15 residues. V was clipped by 1 base and J by 0 bases, with 11 bases between them. The germline V gene has CDR1 GTSNPN and CDR2 SVGIG (reference sequence). For the CDR3, the DNA is TGTGCCTGGAGTGACACCGGGGAGAGCACAGATACGCAGTATTTT. It encodes CAWSDTGESTDTQYF. Drawing the rest from reference TRBV30 and TRBJ2-3, the complete variable domain is SQTIHQWPATLVQPVGSPLSLECTVEGTSNPNLYWYRQAAGRGLQLLFYSVGIGQISSEVPQNLSASRPQDRQFILSSKKLLLSDSGFYLCAWSDTGESTDTQYFGPGTRLTVL.

The chain is built from TRBV7-6 and TRBJ2-5, with 11 bases aligning to TRBD2. With 3 bases clipped from V and 5 bases from J, the junction kept 14 bases outside the gene matches. The CDR3 is 18 amino acids. CDR1 and CDR2 (germline): SGHVS, FNYEAQ. DNA of the CDR3: TGTGCCAGCAGCTTCGATGGGGCTAGCGGGGGGAAGGGGGAGACCCAGTACTTC. This encodes CASSFDGASGGKGETQYF. The full variable domain, rest sourced from reference TRBV7-6 and TRBJ2-5, is GAGVSQSPRYKVTKRGQDVALRCDPISGHVSLYWYRQALGQGPEFLTYFNYEAQQDKSGLPNDRFSAERPEGSISTLTIQRTEQRDSAMYRCASSFDGASGGKGETQYFGPGTRLLVL.

With regard to this clone: Other DNA sequences from this sample encode an identical CDR3 as well. The rearrangement uses TRBV5-1 and TRBJ1-1; TRBD1 agrees at 7 bases. The ends lost 2 bases at V and 3 bases at J; junction bases unmatched: 1. The CDR3 is 13 residues long. Germline V gene data show CDR1 as SGHRS and CDR2 as YFSETQ. The DNA of the CDR3 is TGCGCCAGCAGCTTCACAGGGGACACTGAAGCTTTCTTT. Translation: CASSFTGDTEAFF.

Here the CDR3 DNA reads TGTGCCACCAGTGATTCTTGGGGCACCACCTACGAGCAGTACTTC. It translates to CATSDSWGTTYEQYF. This chain joins TRBV24-1 and TRBJ2-7, with D tentatively TRBD1 (5 bases). Trimming left V 2 bases short and J 2 bases short, with 12 bases between. The CDR3 is made up of 15 amino acids. Germline CDR1 KGHDR, CDR2 SFDVKD.

The chain couples TRBV7-9 to TRBJ1-5; perhaps TRBD1 as D (6 bases). Germline V gene lookup returns CDR1 SEHNR and CDR2 FQNEAQ (reference sequence). CDR3 size: 15 residues. The V gene lost 4 bases and the J gene lost 6 bases, with 16 bases spanning the gap. CDR3 bases: TGTGCCAGCAGCTCCAATTCGGGGGGCAGTCAGCCCCAGCATTTT. Translating it yields CASSSNSGGSQPQHF.

The rearrangement joins TRBV11-3 to TRBJ2-7; 7 positions agree with TRBD1. J gave up 5 bases and V 6 bases, and 7 bases lay outside the gene matches. This CDR3 comprises 13 residues. Germline V gene lookup returns CDR1 SGHNT and CDR2 YENEEA. CDR3 sequence: CASRRTGADEQYF. CDR3 in DNA: TGTGCCAGCAGACGGACAGGTGCGGACGAGCAGTACTTC.

The chain couples TRBV4-1 to TRBJ2-7; D is unclear. The CDR3 is made up of 13 amino acids. Looked up from germline, CDR1 is MGHRA and CDR2 is YSYEKL. Deletions cut 3 bases from V and 0 bases from J, with 6 bases between. The CDR3 is CASSHPDSYEQYF. The DNA of the CDR3 is TGCGCCAGCAGCCACCCAGACTCCTACGAGCAGTACTTC.

The genes are TRBV27 and TRBJ2-7, with 7 nucleotides matching TRBD1. This CDR3 is 16 amino acids long. From germline, CDR1 is MNHEY and CDR2 SMNVEV (reference sequence). V lost 5 bases to trimming and J lost 6 bases; unmatched junction nucleotides: 16. This chain's CDR3 is CASSPRSTGSMGEQYF. Written as DNA, the CDR3 is TGTGCCAGCAGTCCGCGGTCGACAGGGTCTATGGGCGAGCAGTACTTC.

V is TRBV4-1 and J is TRBJ1-4; D remains unclear. The germline V gene encodes CDR1 MGHRA and CDR2 YSYEKL. The CDR3 is 14 amino acids. V was shortened by 0 bases and J by 10 bases, with 12 bases between the two germline ends. CDR3 in amino acids: CASSQEGPPGKLFF. CDR3 in DNA: TGCGCCAGCAGCCAAGAGGGCCCCCCTGGAAAACTGTTTTTT.

This clone appeared once. The CDR3 loop reads CASSIERGGRNQPQHF. In DNA, the CDR3 is TGTGCCAGTAGTATAGAGAGGGGAGGGCGAAATCAGCCCCAGCATTTT. The chain carries TRBV19 and TRBJ1-5; maybe TRBD1 (5 bases). Trimming took 0 bases from V and 4 from J, leaving 13 bases between them. The CDR3 loop spans 16 amino acids. The germline V gene encodes CDR1 LNHDA and CDR2 SQIVND (reference sequence).

The chain combines TRBV29-1 with TRBJ2-2; no reliable D call. The germline V and J ends were trimmed by 4 bases and 0 bases, with 12 bases remaining between them. Germline V gives CDR1 SQVTM, CDR2 ANQGSEA. CDR3 length: 15 residues. The CDR3 DNA is TGCAGCGTTGGAAGTGGAGTCGCGAACACCGGGGAGCTGTTTTTT. Residues: CSVGSGVANTGELFF.

This chain links TRBV29-1 with TRBJ2-5, with a weak D call TRBD2 (6 bases). V was pared by 6 bases and J by 2 bases, with 16 bases between. This CDR3 has 14 amino acids. The germline gives CDR1 SQVTM, CDR2 ANQGSEA. CDR3 DNA: TGCAGCGTCGGGACTCTCTCAAAACAAGAGACCCAGTACTTC. Amino acids: CSVGTLSKQETQYF.

The chain combines TRBV6-5 with TRBJ1-2, with D possibly matching TRBD1 (5 bases). The CDR3 runs to 14 residues. Germline V CDR1 and CDR2: MNHEY, SVGAGI. Trimming took 2 bases from V and 4 from J, leaving 11 bases between them. CDR3 protein: CASSYEPGFYGYTF. In DNA, the CDR3 is TGTGCCAGCAGTTACGAACCAGGGTTCTATGGCTACACCTTC.

J is TRBJ1-3 and V is TRBV12-3 or TRBV12-4; D is ambiguous. This CDR3 is built from 13 residues. The V and J ends lost 8 bases and 0 bases respectively, with 8 bases between them. The CDR3 coding sequence is TGTGCCAGCGGTACTTTCTCTGGAAACACCATATATTTT. Its protein is CASGTFSGNTIYF.

The chain has TRBV30 and TRBJ1-6; 10 nucleotides line up with TRBD1. This CDR3 is 19 amino acids long. Losses at the gene ends were 2 bases for V and 8 bases for J; bases not matched to a gene: 18. Looked up from germline, CDR1 is GTSNPN and CDR2 is SVGIG (reference sequence). CDR3 protein: CAWSPSRITDRGLYSPLHF. CDR3 DNA sequence: TGTGCCTGGAGTCCGTCCCGTATTACTGACAGGGGGCTCTATTCACCCCTCCACTTT.

J is TRBJ1-4 and V is TRBV6-5; D remains ambiguous. CDR3 length equals 14 residues. V gave up 7 bases and J gave up 7 bases, with 16 bases separating them. Germline V gene sequence: CDR1 MNHEY, CDR2 SVGAGI. The CDR3: CASTEGGEREKLFF. As DNA, the CDR3 is TGTGCCAGCACCGAGGGCGGGGAACGTGAAAAACTGTTTTTT.

The V and J genes are TRBV9 and TRBJ2-1; 7 positions agree with TRBD2. CDR1 SGDLS and CDR2 YYNGEE come from the germline V gene. V lost 4 bases and J lost 6; bases outside the gene matches: 4. The CDR3 has 13 residues. The CDR3 coding sequence is TGTGCCAGCAGCCTTCCGGGAGGCAATGAGCAGTTCTTC. Protein product: CASSLPGGNEQFF.

The chain couples TRBV5-4 to TRBJ2-5; D may be TRBD2 (7 bases). CDR1 is SGHNT, CDR2 YYREEE, per germline (reference sequence). The CDR3 sequence is 15 residues long. V was shortened by 5 bases and J by 8 bases, with 22 bases between the two germline ends. The CDR3 DNA reads TGTGCCAGCAGGGGGGGGCGGGAGCGTCCTGAAACCCAGTACTTC. Its protein product is CASRGGRERPETQYF.

The genes are TRBV29-1 and TRBJ2-3, with 9 positions matching TRBD1. Trimming at V came to 6 bases and at J to 0 bases, leaving 7 bases not matched to a gene. Germline CDR1 is SQVTM and CDR2 is ANQGSEA. This CDR3 has 15 amino acids. The CDR3 DNA is TGCAGCGTGGTCCCCGGGACAGGGAGCACAGATACGCAGTATTTT. This sequence encodes CSVVPGTGSTDTQYF.

This clone was detected once. V is TRBV12-1 and J is TRBJ2-1; the DNA was not compared with TRBD2, the D call given in the table. TRBV12-1 is a pseudogene locus. The CDR3 sequence is 14 residues long. The CDR3 reads CASSFLADYNEQFF. Written as DNA, the CDR3 is TGTGCCAGCAGCTTCCTAGCGGACTACAATGAGCAGTTCTTC.

This chain uses TRBV27 with TRBJ1-1; D might be TRBD1 (5 bases). This CDR3 is built from 14 residues. Germline lookup yields CDR1 MNHEY and CDR2 SMNVEV (reference sequence). The V gene lost 2 bases and the J gene lost 9 bases, with 16 bases spanning the gap. The CDR3 bases are TGTGCCAGCAGTTTAGTGGGGAGGACACCCAAAGCTTTCTTT. This translates into CASSLVGRTPKAFF.

This clone was seen only once. The chain joins TRBV4-2 to TRBJ2-3; perhaps TRBD2 as D (5 bases). The CDR3 loop spans 16 amino acids. Germline V CDR1 and CDR2: LGHNA, YNFKEQ. Between the trimmed V and J ends, which lost 1 base and 1 base, there was a span of 12 bases. This chain's CDR3 is CASSQVVGVGTDTQYF. The CDR3 DNA reads as TGTGCCAGCAGCCAAGTGGTGGGAGTGGGCACAGATACGCAGTATTTT.

The chain recombines TRBV6-5 with TRBJ2-1, with 11 positions matching TRBD2. Per germline, CDR1 MNHEY and CDR2 SVGAGI. The J segment lost 8 bases and the V segment lost 5 bases, leaving 8 bases of the junction unmatched. The CDR3 loop spans 15 amino acids. CDR3 bases: TGTGCCAGCAGTACTATAGCGGGAGGGAGGGATGAGCAGTTCTTC. Translated: CASSTIAGGRDEQFF.

V and J are TRBV6-2 or TRBV6-3 and TRBJ2-3, with 12 positions matching TRBD2. This CDR3 has 18 amino acids. Germline CDR1 reads MNHEY; CDR2 reads SVGEGT. The V gene end was trimmed by 4 bases and the J gene end by 4 bases; junction bases not matched to a gene: 12. The CDR3 region is CASSLRTSGNVGADTQYF. The CDR3 DNA follows: TGTGCCAGCAGTTTAAGGACTAGCGGGAATGTTGGTGCAGATACGCAGTATTTT.

This sequence joins TRBV6-2 or TRBV6-3 and TRBJ2-1, with TRBD2 matching 9 bases. The CDR3 has 17 residues. Germline V gives CDR1 MNHEY, CDR2 SVGEGT. V trimming: 6 bases; J trimming: 5 bases; junction bases outside the gene matches: 14. The DNA for the CDR3 is TGTGCCAGCAGCTTACGCGGGGGGGACACAGGTAACAATGAGCAGTTCTTC. This encodes CASSLRGGDTGNNEQFF.

This clone was seen a few times. This sequence joins TRBV3-1 (or the pseudogene TRBV3-2) and TRBJ2-1; TRBD2 matches 8 bases. The ends lost 0 bases at V and 4 bases at J; junction bases unmatched: 5. The CDR3 extends over 16 amino acids. Per the germline V gene, CDR1 is LGHDT and CDR2 is YNNKEL (reference sequence). CDR3 DNA sequence: TGTGCCAGCAGCCAAGATCTGCGGGAGGTTTACAATGAGCAGTTCTTC. It yields the protein CASSQDLREVYNEQFF.

The V gene is TRBV5-1, the J gene TRBJ1-1; D is undetermined. Germline-derived CDR1 and CDR2 are SGHRS and YFSETQ. The CDR3 sequence is 13 residues long. Trimming stripped 4 bases from V and 1 base from J, with 8 bases between. The CDR3 reads CASSVSTNTEAFF. As DNA, the CDR3 is TGCGCCAGCAGCGTCAGTACGAACACTGAAGCTTTCTTT.

The chain employs TRBV4-3 and TRBJ1-3; 8 nucleotides match TRBD1. V gave up 1 base and J gave up 2 bases; unmatched junction bases: 7. Germline V CDR1 and CDR2: LGHNA, YSLEER. The length of the CDR3 is 17 residues. The CDR3 reads CASSQVRQGAAGNTIYF. CDR3 in DNA: TGCGCCAGCAGCCAAGTGAGGCAGGGGGCTGCTGGAAACACCATATATTTT.

This chain links TRBV5-1 with TRBJ2-7; TRBD1 might be the D (6 bases). Germline CDR1 is SGHRS and CDR2 is YFSETQ. Trimming took 4 bases from V and 7 from J, leaving 18 bases between them. This CDR3 is built from 14 residues. CDR3 residues: CASSEVDTGREQYF. CDR3 DNA sequence: TGCGCCAGCAGCGAAGTAGACACAGGGCGGGAGCAGTACTTC.

The chain couples TRBV7-6 to TRBJ2-2, with D perhaps TRBD2 (6 bases). The CDR3 covers 17 residues. Germline V gives CDR1 SGHVS, CDR2 FNYEAQ. Trimming took off 4 bases at V and 2 bases at J, with 17 bases between the two ends. Here the CDR3 DNA reads TGTGCCAGCAGCTGGGGTGGGAGGCTTTCTAACACCGGGGAGCTGTTTTTT. Translating gives CASSWGGRLSNTGELFF.

The chain combines TRBV5-1 with TRBJ2-2; the D is unclear. The CDR3 has 15 amino acids. The germline V gene encodes CDR1 SGHRS and CDR2 YFSETQ. Trimming shortened V by 1 base and J by 1 base, and 8 bases separated the two germline ends. The CDR3 is CASSLNQENTGELFF. The CDR3 DNA follows: TGCGCCAGCAGCTTGAATCAGGAGAACACCGGGGAGCTGTTTTTT.